The present T cell receptor beta chain was sequenced within a study of ipilimumab plus nivolumab after autologous stem cell transplantation. Study at large: Typical patient got 5 ipilimumab doses and roughly eight nivolumab doses (median). Myeloma cases were transplant-naive high-risk or relapsed within 3 years post first autologous transplant.

Patients got ipilimumab 1 mg/kg beginning 14 to 28 days post-transplant. Dosing: nivolumab 3 mg/kg IV, weeks 1, 4, 7, 10, then every two weeks to week 26. Sequencing used immunoSEQ multiplex PCR; TCRdb keeps in-frame clones, though not all of them. The sample includes about 5,900 clones, approximately 90% of them seen just once. The CDR3 extends over 15 amino acids. The germline CDR1 and CDR2 sequences are SEHNR and FQNEAQ (reference sequence). V gave up 1 base and J gave up 7 bases, with 17 bases separating them. This chain joins TRBV7-9 and TRBJ2-7, with D maybe TRBD1 (5 bases). The source material was PBMCs, sampled in a trial of ipilimumab plus nivolumab as post-transplant consolidation. The receptor was derived from a female donor with multiple myeloma. The CDR3 reads CASSLEDSRFVEQYF. The CDR3 DNA is TGTGCCAGCAGCTTAGAAGACAGCCGTTTTGTGGAGCAGTACTTC.